Described below is a single TCR beta chain sequence and its context. This sample is drawn from a study of beta chain features in type 1 diabetes. Once sorted, every population was more than 95% pure. The V end was cut by 3 bases, the J end by 3 bases, with 18 bases between. CDR3 length equals 16 residues. Germline CDR1 reads SQVTM; CDR2 reads ANQGSEA. As every portion of the isolated RNA was reverse transcribed, the sequencing read expressed TCRB transcripts. Using immunoSEQ multiplex PCR, the repertoire was profiled, and TCRdb retains in-frame clones only, with some absent. The sample holds around 240,000 clones, about 63% seen once.

The chain links TRBV29-1 to TRBJ2-1, with a tentative D call TRBD2 (6 bases). The receptor comes from a man aged 30-40 years in good health. The sequenced material came from naive CD4+ T cells from blood. CDR3 bases: TGCAGCGTTGAGGACTGGCGGGAAGGTATCTACAATGAGCAGTTCTTC. The encoded protein is CSVEDWREGIYNEQFF.